This T cell receptor (beta chain) originates from a study of shared clonotypes between healthy human individuals (dated by TCRdb to 2018 to 2020). With regard to the full study: The cohort included three men and a couple of women between 18 and 49 years of age. Per donor, leukapheresis produced somewhere between about 0.94 and 10 billion PBMCs. Blood TCR repertoires of several healthy adults were deeply sequenced to estimate repertoire size and the extent of clonotype sharing between individuals. Per donor, three plates each were used for CD4 naive and CD4 memory, two for CD8 naive, and one for CD8 memory. To increase sequencing depth and limit assay-specific biases, TCR repertoire library preparation and sequencing were carried out by different laboratories using diverse techniques. Beyond this particular receptor, the publication reports: When a handful of donors were compared, the shared fraction of clonotypes was about 5.2% for naive CD4, less than 4% for naive CD8, 2% to 2.5% for memory CD4, and around 0.37% for memory CD8. Higher generation probabilities were observed for clonotypes shared by all four sorted-subset donors than for non-shared clonotypes. The genetic and exposure-history diversity represented was limited by the small number of donors. Sampling was limited to blood, and TCR repertoires in tissue likely differ from TCR repertoires in blood. Pairwise subsampling led to the expectation that sequencing depth would affect the degree of clonotype sharing among donors. Estimated clonotype richness was generally larger for naive than for memory subsets. Even with the large sequencing depth, rarefaction of the sorted-subset datasets indicated that sequencing was incomplete.

The donors were healthy, HIV-negative adults who had no recently reported acute infections or vaccinations. All donors were Caucasian adults living in Nashville, Tennessee, USA. CD4+ T cells were enriched by magnetic negative selection; naive cells were then positively selected on CD45RA, and the negative fraction formed the memory subset. After blood collection by leukapheresis, PBMCs were isolated using Ficoll-Histopaque density gradient centrifugation and then cryopreserved in the vapor phase of liquid nitrogen. Analytical flow cytometry was used to check the purity and quantity of each magnetically sorted T cell population. Genomic DNA was isolated from each sorted fraction and quantified by UV absorbance on a Nanodrop 2000c. V loses 11 bases at its end and J loses 9 bases; junction bases beyond the gene matches: 12. For CDR1 and CDR2, the germline V gene (reference sequence) lists SEHNR and FQNEAQ. From its cysteine to its phenylalanine, the CDR3 spans 14 amino acids. Of the read, only the CDR3 DNA is kept; its 42 bases are in frame from base 1.

Using the deep immunoSEQ assay, multiplex PCR amplified TCR CDR3 regions from genomic DNA. Extracted genomic DNA from each cell subset was spread evenly across all wells of several immunoSEQ 96-well plates, with each plate serving as a replicate. For sorted subsets, 200 to 250 ng of genomic DNA, equivalent to 25,000 to 35,000 T cell genomes, went into each replicate PCR. The purified libraries were quantified using a Qubit 3.0 fluorometer, sized with a Bioanalyzer 2100, and then quantified again using the KAPA Library Quantification kit. A separate single-read 150-cycle Illumina NextSeq 550 flow cell was used to sequence each immunoSEQ 96-well plate. As for the authors' bioinformatics: The immunoSEQ output contained only junctional sequences without quality scores, so filtering could not match that applied to full-length reads. Sequences were annotated with PyIR, a Python wrapper for IgBLAST v1.9, using IMGT germline references to assign V/J genes and CDR3. Reads were removed for weak V/J assignments (E-value above 1e-6), missing CDR3, stop codons, out-of-frame junctions, or ambiguous translated residues. V3J clonotypes were defined by identical inferred V gene, J gene, and CDR3 amino acid sequence. Percentage overlap between repertoires was calculated by dividing the number of shared unique clonotypes by the size of the smaller repertoire. Repertoire richness was assessed with RTK rarefaction, the Chao1 estimator, and Recon v2.1 estimates of unobserved clonotypes. Generation probabilities for all TCRbeta clonotypes obtained by the gDNA method from four donors were computed using OLGA. This immuneACCESS table, as held by TCRdb, lists in-frame sequences with V and J called but not all clones. Of the missing ones, under half trace to an unresolved V gene in checked studies; the others have no known cause. The V and J calls and clone size were taken over from that table, and D and trimming were inferred from the DNA. The sample yields 700,000 or so clones; 60% to 80% were counted once. 1.8% of the sample belongs to the ten largest clones.

The table lists this clone with a few counts. It lacks a known antigen. Base qualities were left out, and no much larger clone turns up one base away. Sequencing used memory CD4+ T cells sorted from blood. This specimen's cell subset or site label, interpreted: CD45RA-negative fraction. This clonotype was sampled from a woman aged 25 to 39 in good health. The receptor chain draws on TRBV7-9 and TRBJ2-1; 11 middle bases align to TRBD1. The CDR3 sequence is CAGAGTGGYSEQFF. Here is the DNA: TGTGCCGGGGCCGGGACAGGGGGGTATAGTGAGCAGTTCTTC.